The 32 T cell receptor beta chains below were found in one sample sequenced in a study of cytomegalovirus exposure and HLA in healthy donors. The PCR employed 60 Vbeta primers together with 13 Jbeta primers. Method: immunoSEQ multiplex PCR; TCRdb's copy keeps in-frame clones and lacks some. The sample yields 110,000 to 150,000 clones, roughly 77% seen once. Sequenced sample: PBMCs. The receptors shown here come from a female donor in good health and CMV-seronegative.

This clone has just one count. The rearrangement links TRBV6-5 to TRBJ2-5; 7 bases are a match to TRBD2. CDR1 MNHEY and CDR2 SVGAGI come from the germline V gene. J lost 2 bases, V lost 2 bases, and 2 bases had no gene match. CDR3 length equals 14 residues. In DNA form, the CDR3 reads TGTGCCAGCAGTTACGGGGGGGGACAAGAGACCCAGTACTTC. It yields the protein CASSYGGGQETQYF.

The CDR3 nucleotides are TGTGCCAGCAGCGGGGGGGGTCTTTCAGAGCAGTTCTTC. It is translated as CASSGGGLSEQFF. V usage is TRBV9 and J usage is TRBJ2-1; 7 bases fit TRBD2. This CDR3 has 13 amino acids. From germline, CDR1 is SGDLS and CDR2 YYNGEE. V trimming: 3 bases; J trimming: 10 bases; junction bases outside the gene matches: 7.

The J gene is TRBJ2-5, the V gene TRBV5-1; D might be TRBD2 (5 bases). The CDR3 spans 13 residues. CDR1 SGHRS and CDR2 YFSETQ come from the germline V gene. V was pared by 4 bases and J by 5 bases, with 12 bases between. The CDR3 reads CASSPVRAETQYF. The CDR3 region has the DNA TGCGCCAGCAGCCCGGTGAGGGCTGAGACCCAGTACTTC. The full variable domain, rest sourced from reference TRBV5-1 and TRBJ2-5, is KAGVTQTPRYLIKTRGQQVTLSCSPISGHRSVSWYQQTPGQGLQFLFEYFSETQRNKGNFPGRFSGRQFSNSRSEMNVSTLELGDSALYLCASSPVRAETQYFGPGTRLLVL.

This chain uses TRBV5-4 with TRBJ1-1; D uncertain. The CDR3 loop spans 14 amino acids. The V end lost 2 bases, the J end lost 5 bases, and 13 bases lay between the germline ends. Germline-derived CDR1 and CDR2 are SGHNT and YYREEE (reference sequence). CDR3 loop: CASSFDTEFTEAFF. The CDR3 nucleotides read TGTGCCAGCAGCTTTGACACGGAATTTACTGAAGCTTTCTTT.

This clone showed up just once. The chain carries TRBV6-6 and TRBJ1-3, with a tentative D call TRBD1 (5 bases). V lost 7 bases and J 2 bases, leaving 15 bases between the germline ends. This CDR3 contains 15 residues. From germline, CDR1 is MNHNY and CDR2 SVGAGI (reference sequence). The CDR3 DNA follows: TGTGCCAGCACCGACGGTGGGGCGGCTGGAAACACCATATATTTT. Protein sequence: CASTDGGAAGNTIYF.

The rearrangement links TRBV30 to TRBJ1-2; 8 bases fit TRBD1. The J segment lost 4 bases and the V segment lost 5 bases, leaving 6 bases of the junction unmatched. This CDR3 spans 13 amino acids. The germline CDR1 and CDR2 sequences are GTSNPN and SVGIG (reference sequence). CDR3 sequence reads: CAWAHGQGYGYTF. CDR3 nucleotide sequence: TGTGCCTGGGCCCATGGACAGGGCTATGGCTACACCTTC.

The chain links TRBV9 to TRBJ1-2; 8 nucleotides line up with TRBD1. This CDR3 contains 12 residues. Germline loops: CDR1 SGDLS, CDR2 YYNGEE. Trimming took 3 bases from V and 8 from J; bases not matched to a gene: 3. CDR3 DNA: TGTGCCAGCAGCGGGACAGGGTACGGCTACACCTTC. It translates to CASSGTGYGYTF.

The chain employs TRBV7-8 and TRBJ1-1; 7 bases map to TRBD1. The CDR3 covers 16 residues. Germline lookup yields CDR1 SGHVS and CDR2 FQNEAQ. The ends lost 2 bases at V and 1 base at J; junction bases unmatched: 7. The chain's CDR3 is CASSLPAGGGNTEAFF. CDR3 bases: TGTGCCAGCAGCTTACCGGCAGGGGGAGGGAACACTGAAGCTTTCTTT.

The chain recombines TRBV11-2 with TRBJ2-2, with 7 bases matching TRBD1. Trimming removed 5 bases from V and 4 bases from J; junction bases left unmatched: 10. Looked up from germline, CDR1 is SGHAT and CDR2 is FQNNGV. There are 16 residues in the CDR3. The CDR3 region is CASSPLRDSRTGELFF. The CDR3 region has the DNA TGTGCCAGCAGCCCGCTCAGGGACAGCCGCACCGGGGAGCTGTTTTTT.

The rearrangement uses TRBV7-8 and TRBJ1-5; D might be TRBD1 (6 bases). Trimming cost V 5 bases and J 5 bases, with 13 bases left between them. The CDR3 is 14 amino acids. Germline CDR1 reads SGHVS; CDR2 reads FQNEAQ. CDR3 bases: TGTGCCAGCAGCCTCAGGGGCGGTTATCAGCCCCAGCATTTT. This sequence encodes CASSLRGGYQPQHF. Using reference TRBV7-8 and TRBJ1-5 for the parts outside the CDR3, the full variable domain is GAGVSQSPRYKVAKRGQDVALRCDPISGHVSLFWYQQALGQGPEFLTYFQNEAQLDKSGLPSDRFFAERPEGSVSTLKIQRTQQEDSAVYLCASSLRGGYQPQHFGDGTRLSIL.

The chain links TRBV10-3 to TRBJ2-5, with D possibly TRBD2 on 6 matching bases. Trimming shortened V by 8 bases and J by 4 bases, and 17 bases separated the two germline ends. The germline V gene encodes CDR1 ENHRY and CDR2 SYGVKD. The CDR3 extends over 14 amino acids. The CDR3: CAIAFGGGGETQYF. CDR3 in DNA: TGTGCCATCGCCTTCGGGGGAGGCGGAGAGACCCAGTACTTC.

The chain uses TRBV4-2 and TRBJ1-2; 12 nucleotides agree with TRBD1. V was pared by 1 base and J by 8 bases, with 5 bases of the junction left unmatched. CDR1 LGHNA and CDR2 YNFKEQ come from the germline V gene. This CDR3 has 15 amino acids. The CDR3 sequence is CASSQGGTGGDGYTF. The CDR3, as DNA: TGTGCCAGCAGCCAAGGGGGGACAGGGGGCGACGGCTACACCTTC.

The CDR3, as DNA: TGTGCCAGCAGTAATGGACAGACCAGCACAGATACGCAGTATTTT. Translated, it gives CASSNGQTSTDTQYF. The rearrangement links TRBV2 to TRBJ2-3, with D tentatively TRBD1 (6 bases). V dropped 5 bases and J dropped 0 bases, with 12 bases sitting between them. Germline V gene lookup returns CDR1 SNHLY and CDR2 FYNNEI. CDR3 size: 15 residues.

This chain uses TRBV4-3 with TRBJ2-7; 7 positions match TRBD2. CDR1 is LGHNA, CDR2 YSLEER, per germline. The CDR3 runs 16 residues. V gave up 2 bases and J gave up 2 bases; unmatched junction bases: 9. CDR3 region: CASSQLRGTTTYEQYF. CDR3 nucleotide sequence: TGCGCCAGCAGCCAACTGCGGGGGACGACCACCTACGAGCAGTACTTC.

The rearrangement links TRBV7-9 to TRBJ2-1; D remains unclear. CDR1 and CDR2 (germline): SEHNR, FQNEAQ (reference sequence). This CDR3 has 13 amino acids. V was clipped by 0 bases and J by 10 bases, with 10 bases between them. In DNA form, the CDR3 reads TGTGCCAGCAGCTTAGCGCTTATGGAGGAGCAGTTCTTC. Amino acids: CASSLALMEEQFF.

J is TRBJ2-1 and V is TRBV5-4; 13 bases line up with TRBD2. CDR3 size: 16 residues. V dropped 4 bases and J dropped 7; count of bases not matched to a gene: 8. Germline V CDR1 and CDR2: SGHNT, YYREEE (reference sequence). The CDR3 nucleotides are TGTGCCAGCAGCCGGAGACTAGCGGGGGGTGGGAATGAGCAGTTCTTC. This gives the protein CASSRRLAGGGNEQFF.

V usage is TRBV7-8 and J usage is TRBJ1-1; tentatively, D is TRBD1 (5 bases). The CDR3 is 14 amino acids. V was cut by 3 bases and J by 1 base, with 9 bases left in between. Germline V lookup: CDR1 SGHVS, CDR2 FQNEAQ. DNA of the CDR3: TGTGCCAGCAGCTTTACAGGCGAGAACACTGAAGCTTTCTTT. Amino acid sequence: CASSFTGENTEAFF.

This chain connects TRBV10-3 to TRBJ2-7; 7 bases align to TRBD1. The ends lost 11 bases at V and 6 bases at J; junction bases unmatched: 13. The length of the CDR3 is 13 residues. CDR1 ENHRY and CDR2 SYGVKD come from the germline V gene. The CDR3 region is CASTTGSGLEQYF. In DNA form, the CDR3 reads TGTGCCTCTACGACAGGGTCGGGGCTCGAGCAGTACTTC.

The chain couples TRBV30 to TRBJ2-2; D gene unclear. The CDR3 spans 13 residues. Trimming removed 0 bases at V and 6 bases at J, with 8 bases between. Per germline, CDR1 GTSNPN and CDR2 SVGIG (reference sequence). CDR3 in amino acids: CAWSVRGAGELFF. CDR3 DNA sequence: TGTGCCTGGAGTGTGCGAGGAGCCGGGGAGCTGTTTTTT.

V and J are TRBV13 and TRBJ2-1; TRBD1 agrees at 9 bases. V lost 3 bases, J lost 2 bases, and 5 bases stayed unmatched. The germline CDR1 and CDR2 sequences are PRHDT and FYEKMQ (reference sequence). The CDR3 runs to 16 residues. The CDR3 is CASSLTGTGPYNEQFF. CDR3 in DNA: TGTGCCAGCAGCTTGACGGGGACAGGGCCCTACAATGAGCAGTTCTTC.

This clone has just one count. J is TRBJ2-3 and V is TRBV6-5, with 11 bases aligning to TRBD2. Trimming removed 8 bases from V and 6 bases from J; junction bases left unmatched: 7. The CDR3 is made up of 14 amino acids. Germline V gene data show CDR1 as MNHEY and CDR2 as SVGAGI. DNA of the CDR3: TGTGCCAGCGGGACTAGCGGCCTGGGGGATACGCAGTATTTT. This encodes CASGTSGLGDTQYF.

This clone was counted a few times. V is TRBV7-2 and J is TRBJ2-4; 8 bases fit TRBD2. The CDR3 spans 12 residues. With 6 bases clipped from V and 8 bases from J, the junction kept 3 bases outside the gene matches. Looked up from germline, CDR1 is SGHTA and CDR2 is FQGNSA. In nucleotides, the CDR3 is TGTGCCAGCAGTACCGGGGGGGACATTCAGTACTTC. Translating gives CASSTGGDIQYF.

The genes are TRBV5-4 and TRBJ1-1; weak D call: TRBD1 (6 bases). Germline CDR1 and CDR2: SGHNT and YYREEE (reference sequence). The CDR3 consists of 14 residues. Trimming left V 5 bases short and J 4 bases short, with 15 bases between. The CDR3 bases are TGTGCCAGCAGTCCCCCGGGACAAATCACTGAAGCTTTCTTT. This sequence encodes CASSPPGQITEAFF. The full variable domain, in which reference TRBV5-4 and TRBJ1-1 provide the parts outside the CDR3, is ETGVTQSPTHLIKTRGQQVTLRCSSQSGHNTVSWYQQALGQGPQFIFQYYREEENGRGNFPPRFSGLQFPNYSSELNVNALELDDSALYLCASSPPGQITEAFFGQGTRLTVV.

The CDR3 spells CATLTGTGGSYTF. The CDR3 region has the DNA TGTGCCACCCTAACCGGGACAGGGGGGAGCTACACCTTC. The rearrangement joins TRBV19 to TRBJ1-2, with TRBD1 matching over 11 bases. The CDR3 is 13 residues long. From germline, CDR1 is LNHDA and CDR2 SQIVND (reference sequence). V shed 10 bases and J 9 bases; nucleotides not matched to a gene: 10.

The rearrangement uses TRBV30 and TRBJ2-7; 11 nucleotides line up with TRBD1. This CDR3 is 13 amino acids long. V lost 5 bases and J lost 3; bases outside the gene matches: 3. The germline CDR1 and CDR2 sequences are GTSNPN and SVGIG (reference sequence). CDR3 coding DNA: TGTGCCTGGGGGGACAGGGGGTACTACGAGCAGTACTTC. Protein: CAWGDRGYYEQYF.

The V gene is TRBV2, the J gene TRBJ1-4; D uncertain. Germline CDR1 reads SNHLY; CDR2 reads FYNNEI. V lost 6 bases, J lost 0 bases, and 8 bases lay in between. This CDR3 region has 14 residues. CDR3 bases: TGTGCCAGCAGATCCCTGTCAACTAATGAAAAACTGTTTTTT. Amino acids: CASRSLSTNEKLFF.

V usage is TRBV9 and J usage is TRBJ2-1, with D unresolved. V shed 4 bases and J shed 7 bases, with 9 bases lying between them. Per germline, CDR1 SGDLS and CDR2 YYNGEE. The CDR3 is 12 amino acids. The CDR3 sequence is CASSPQKNEQFF. As DNA, the CDR3 is TGTGCCAGCAGCCCTCAGAAGAATGAGCAGTTCTTC.

V gene TRBV18 combines with J gene TRBJ2-6; D gene ambiguous. The CDR3 contains 12 residues. Deletions cut 6 bases from V and 4 bases from J, with 4 bases between. The V gene's germline CDR1 is KGHSH and CDR2 LQKENI. CDR3 in DNA: TGTGCCAGCTCCCTCGGGGCCAACGTCCTGACTTTC. Translated: CASSLGANVLTF.

J is TRBJ2-2 and V is TRBV7-2; D is unresolved. The CDR3 contains 14 residues. Germline V gives CDR1 SGHTA, CDR2 FQGNSA. Deletions cut 1 base from V and 6 bases from J, with 9 bases between. CDR3 sequence: CASSLGRSAGELFF. In DNA form, the CDR3 reads TGTGCCAGCAGCTTAGGGCGGAGCGCCGGGGAGCTGTTTTTT. Complete variable domain (other parts from reference TRBV7-2 and TRBJ2-2): GAGVSQSPSNKVTEKGKDVELRCDPISGHTALYWYRQSLGQGLEFLIYFQGNSAPDKSGLPSDRFSAERTGGSVSTLTIQRTQQEDSAVYLCASSLGRSAGELFFGEGSRLTVL.

The genes are TRBV7-9 and TRBJ2-7; D remains ambiguous. The V end lost 1 base, the J end lost 0 bases, and 13 bases lay between the germline ends. Germline-derived CDR1 and CDR2 are SEHNR and FQNEAQ (reference sequence). This CDR3 contains 16 residues. For the CDR3, the DNA is TGTGCCAGCAGCTTAGTGGGCGAGTTTAGCTCCTACGAGCAGTACTTC. It is translated as CASSLVGEFSSYEQYF.

V gene TRBV9 combines with J gene TRBJ1-2; D might be TRBD1 (5 bases). Germline CDR1 SGDLS, CDR2 YYNGEE. CDR3 size: 16 residues. V lost 3 bases and J lost 2, with 17 bases in between. The CDR3 reads CASSAGGTKTNYGYTF. In DNA form, the CDR3 reads TGTGCCAGCAGCGCCGGGGGGACGAAAACGAACTATGGCTACACCTTC. The full variable domain, in which reference TRBV9 and TRBJ1-2 provide the parts outside the CDR3, is DSGVTQTPKHLITATGQRVTLRCSPRSGDLSVYWYQQSLDQGLQFLIQYYNGEERAKGNILERFSAQQFPDLHSELNLSSLELGDSALYFCASSAGGTKTNYGYTFGSGTRLTVV.

This clone has only a few counts. The chain recombines TRBV7-9 with TRBJ2-7; TRBD1 might be the D (6 bases). The germline V gene encodes CDR1 SEHNR and CDR2 FQNEAQ (reference sequence). The CDR3 runs to 15 residues. The germline V and J ends were trimmed by 6 bases and 2 bases, with 17 bases remaining between them. CDR3 residues: CASSKTGQTPYEQYF. CDR3 DNA: TGTGCCAGCAGTAAGACTGGACAGACCCCCTACGAGCAGTACTTC.